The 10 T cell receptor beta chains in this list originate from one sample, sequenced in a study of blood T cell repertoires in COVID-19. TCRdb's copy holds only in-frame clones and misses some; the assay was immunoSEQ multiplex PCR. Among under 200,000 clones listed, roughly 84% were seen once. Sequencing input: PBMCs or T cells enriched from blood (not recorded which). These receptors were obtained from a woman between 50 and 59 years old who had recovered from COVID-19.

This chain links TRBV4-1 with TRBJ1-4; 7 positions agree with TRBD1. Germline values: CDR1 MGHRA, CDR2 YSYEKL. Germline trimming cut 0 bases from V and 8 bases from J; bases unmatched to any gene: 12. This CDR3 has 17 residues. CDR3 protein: CASSQDPTAGGREKLFF. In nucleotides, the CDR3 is TGCGCCAGCAGCCAAGACCCGACTGCAGGGGGGCGAGAAAAACTGTTTTTT.

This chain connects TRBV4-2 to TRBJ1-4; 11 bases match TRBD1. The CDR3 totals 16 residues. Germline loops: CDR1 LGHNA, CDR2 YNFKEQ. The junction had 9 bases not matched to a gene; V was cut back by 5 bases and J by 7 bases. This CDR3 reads CASSSHPGQGGEKLFF. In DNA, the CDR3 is TGTGCCAGCAGCTCGCACCCGGGACAGGGGGGTGAAAAACTGTTTTTT.

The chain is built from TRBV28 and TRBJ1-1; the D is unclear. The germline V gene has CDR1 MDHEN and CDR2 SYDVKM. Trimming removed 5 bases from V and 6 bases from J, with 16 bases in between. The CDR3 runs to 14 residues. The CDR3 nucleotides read TGTGCCAGCAGTAACACCCTGGAGCTCCCTGAAGCTTTCTTT. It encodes CASSNTLELPEAFF.

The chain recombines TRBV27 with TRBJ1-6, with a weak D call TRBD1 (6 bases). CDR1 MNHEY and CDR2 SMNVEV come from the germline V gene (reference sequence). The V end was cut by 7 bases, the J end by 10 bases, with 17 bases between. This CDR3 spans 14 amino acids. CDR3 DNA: TGTGCCAGCACCTCGAACAGGGTAGGGTCACCCCTCCACTTT. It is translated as CASTSNRVGSPLHF.

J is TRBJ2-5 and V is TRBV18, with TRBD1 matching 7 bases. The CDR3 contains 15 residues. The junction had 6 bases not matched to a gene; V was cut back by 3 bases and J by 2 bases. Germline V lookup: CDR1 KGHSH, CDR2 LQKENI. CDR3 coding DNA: TGTGCCAGCTCACCGACCGGGACAGAACAAGAGACCCAGTACTTC. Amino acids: CASSPTGTEQETQYF.

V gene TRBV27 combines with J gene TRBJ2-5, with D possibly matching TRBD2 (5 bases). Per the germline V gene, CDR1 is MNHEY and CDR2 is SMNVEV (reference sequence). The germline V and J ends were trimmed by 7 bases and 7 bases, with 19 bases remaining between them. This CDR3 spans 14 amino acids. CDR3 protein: CASTLKMGAGTQYF. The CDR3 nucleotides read TGTGCCAGCACCCTTAAAATGGGCGCGGGGACCCAGTACTTC.

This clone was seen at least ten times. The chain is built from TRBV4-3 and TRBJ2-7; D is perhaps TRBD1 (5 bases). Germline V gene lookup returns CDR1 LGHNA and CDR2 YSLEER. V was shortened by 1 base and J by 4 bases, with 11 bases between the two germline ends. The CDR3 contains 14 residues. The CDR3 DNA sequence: TGCGCCAGCAGCCAAGCGGATAGGGGATACGAGCAGTACTTC. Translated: CASSQADRGYEQYF.

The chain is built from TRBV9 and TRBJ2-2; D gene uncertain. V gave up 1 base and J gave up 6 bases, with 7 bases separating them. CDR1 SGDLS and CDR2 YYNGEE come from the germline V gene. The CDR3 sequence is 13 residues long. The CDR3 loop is CASSVRGSGELFF. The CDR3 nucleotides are TGTGCCAGCAGCGTAAGAGGTTCCGGGGAGCTGTTTTTT.

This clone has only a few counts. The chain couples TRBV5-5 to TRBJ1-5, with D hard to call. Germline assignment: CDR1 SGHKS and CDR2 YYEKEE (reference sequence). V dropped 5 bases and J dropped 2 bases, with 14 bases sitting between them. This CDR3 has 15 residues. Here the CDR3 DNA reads TGTGCCAGCAGGCCGACATGGGCAGGCAATCAGCCCCAGCATTTT. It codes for CASRPTWAGNQPQHF.

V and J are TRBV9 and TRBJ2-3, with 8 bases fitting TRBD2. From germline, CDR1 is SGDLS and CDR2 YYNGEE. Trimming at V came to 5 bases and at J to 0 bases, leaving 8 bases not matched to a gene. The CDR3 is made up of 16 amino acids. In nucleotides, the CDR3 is TGTGCCAGCAGTATTGCAGCGGGAGACAGCACAGATACGCAGTATTTT. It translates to CASSIAAGDSTDTQYF.